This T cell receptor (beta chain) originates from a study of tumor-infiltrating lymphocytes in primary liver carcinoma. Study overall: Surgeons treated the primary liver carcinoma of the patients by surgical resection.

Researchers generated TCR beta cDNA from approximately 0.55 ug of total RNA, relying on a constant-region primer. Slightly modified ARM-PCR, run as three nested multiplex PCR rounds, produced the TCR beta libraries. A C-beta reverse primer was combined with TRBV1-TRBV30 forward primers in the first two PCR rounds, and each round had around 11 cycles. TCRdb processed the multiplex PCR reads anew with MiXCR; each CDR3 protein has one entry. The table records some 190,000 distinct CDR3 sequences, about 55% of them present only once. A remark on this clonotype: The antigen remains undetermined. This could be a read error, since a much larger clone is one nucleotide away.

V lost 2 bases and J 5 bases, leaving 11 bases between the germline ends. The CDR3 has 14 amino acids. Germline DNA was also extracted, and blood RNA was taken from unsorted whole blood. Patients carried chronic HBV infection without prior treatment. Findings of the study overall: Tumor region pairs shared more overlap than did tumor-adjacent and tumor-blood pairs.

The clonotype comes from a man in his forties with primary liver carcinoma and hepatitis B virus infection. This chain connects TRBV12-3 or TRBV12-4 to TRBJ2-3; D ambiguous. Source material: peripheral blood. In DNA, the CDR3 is TGTGCCAGCAGTTTACAGGACGGCAAAGATACGCAGTATTTT. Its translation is CASSLQDGKDTQYF.